The T cell receptor beta chain under discussion was sequenced for a study of long-term antiretroviral therapy in people with HIV. Study-wide findings and caveats: Repertoires from HIV showed CDR3 length ranges narrower than those of controls. Records did not include ART adherence, viral resistance or therapy changes. Blood draws took place between about 2004 and 2018 and possibly involved older ART regimens. Transplant donor controls retained higher diversity, though diversity increased after ART.

Assay version v3.0 of immunoSEQ was used, and it was run at survey level. Assay: immunoSEQ multiplex PCR; the TCRdb copy retains only in-frame clones and omits some. Of about 20,000 clones listed, 75% to 95% are singletons. With respect to this clone: Antigen: not known.

This specimen consisted of unsorted PBMCs, obtained nearly 4.5 years before starting antiretroviral therapy. The TCR originated in a woman younger than 45 with HIV.

In DNA, the CDR3 is TGTGCCAGCAGCGGGTACAGGAACACTGAAGCTTTCTTT. Its translation is CASSGYRNTEAFF. J is TRBJ1-1 and V is TRBV7-2; D gene unclear. Germline V gene sequence: CDR1 SGHTA, CDR2 FQGNSA. The CDR3 runs 13 residues. Trimming took 5 bases from V and 1 from J, leaving 8 bases between them.